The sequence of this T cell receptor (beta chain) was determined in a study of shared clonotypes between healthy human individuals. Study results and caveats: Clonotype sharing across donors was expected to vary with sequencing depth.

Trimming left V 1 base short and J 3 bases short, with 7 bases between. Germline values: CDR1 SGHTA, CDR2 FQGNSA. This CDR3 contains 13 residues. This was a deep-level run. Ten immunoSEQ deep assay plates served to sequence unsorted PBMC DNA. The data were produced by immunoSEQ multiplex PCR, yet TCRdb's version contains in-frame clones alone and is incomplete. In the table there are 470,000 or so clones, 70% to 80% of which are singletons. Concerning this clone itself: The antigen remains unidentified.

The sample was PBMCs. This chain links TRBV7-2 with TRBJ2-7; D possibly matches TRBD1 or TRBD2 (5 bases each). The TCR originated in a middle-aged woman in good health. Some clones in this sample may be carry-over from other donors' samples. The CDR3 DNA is TGTGCCAGCAGCTTAGGGGGGAACTACGAGCAGTACTTC. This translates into CASSLGGNYEQYF.